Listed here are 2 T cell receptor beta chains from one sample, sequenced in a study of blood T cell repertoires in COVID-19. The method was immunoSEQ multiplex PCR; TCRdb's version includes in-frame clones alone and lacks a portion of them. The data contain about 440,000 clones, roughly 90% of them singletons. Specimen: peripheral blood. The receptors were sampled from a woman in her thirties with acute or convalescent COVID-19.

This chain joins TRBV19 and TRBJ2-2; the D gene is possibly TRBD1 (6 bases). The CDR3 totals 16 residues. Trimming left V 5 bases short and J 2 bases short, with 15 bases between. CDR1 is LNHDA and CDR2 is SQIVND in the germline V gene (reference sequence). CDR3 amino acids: CASSGRTAPNTGELFF. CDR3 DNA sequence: TGTGCCAGTAGTGGGCGGACAGCCCCCAACACCGGGGAGCTGTTTTTT.

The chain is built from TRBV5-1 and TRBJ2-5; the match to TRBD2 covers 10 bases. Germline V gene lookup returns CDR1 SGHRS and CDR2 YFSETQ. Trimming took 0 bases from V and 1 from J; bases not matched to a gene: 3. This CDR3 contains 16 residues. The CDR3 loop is CASSLERGGIQETQYF. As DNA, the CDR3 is TGCGCCAGCAGCTTGGAGCGGGGGGGTATCCAAGAGACCCAGTACTTC.